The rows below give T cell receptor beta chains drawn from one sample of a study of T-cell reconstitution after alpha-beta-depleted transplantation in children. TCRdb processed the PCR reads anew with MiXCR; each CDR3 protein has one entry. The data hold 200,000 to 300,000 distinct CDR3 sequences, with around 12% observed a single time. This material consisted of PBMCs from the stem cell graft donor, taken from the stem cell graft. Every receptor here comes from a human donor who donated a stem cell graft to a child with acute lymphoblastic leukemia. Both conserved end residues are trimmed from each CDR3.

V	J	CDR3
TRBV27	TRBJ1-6	ASRPEQTYNSPLH
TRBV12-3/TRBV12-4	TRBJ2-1	ASSPPPGGPSYNEQF
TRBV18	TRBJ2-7	ASSPRAEYEQY
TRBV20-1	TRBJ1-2	SATRGYGYT
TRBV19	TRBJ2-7	ASSIGTDYEQY
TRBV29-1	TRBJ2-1	SGTTAGYGNEQF
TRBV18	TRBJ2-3	ASSPPSRADTQY
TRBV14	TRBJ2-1	ASSQDHRGTAF
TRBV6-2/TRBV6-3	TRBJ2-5	ASSRTPFQETQY
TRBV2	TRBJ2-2	AIGQATGELF
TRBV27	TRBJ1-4	ASSLEMEPRSRGQLF
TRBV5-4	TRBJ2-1	ASFPRDRTYNEQF
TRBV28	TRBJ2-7	ASSSTLAGAYEQY
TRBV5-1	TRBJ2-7	ASSFRRSGYEQY
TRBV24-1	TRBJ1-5	ATSDSLGRNQPQH
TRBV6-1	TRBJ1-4	ASSRDRAIATNEKLF
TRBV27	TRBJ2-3	ASSFLTVLAGAPDTQY
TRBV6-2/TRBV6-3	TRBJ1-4	ASSYSRKAGGGEKLF
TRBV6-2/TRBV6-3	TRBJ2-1	ASSYSTGQGWSYNEQF
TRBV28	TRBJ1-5	ATQRSNQPQH
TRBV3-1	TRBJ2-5	ASSPPGITGETQY
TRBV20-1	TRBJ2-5	SARRDWGETQY
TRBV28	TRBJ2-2	ASSFLEGMGGELF
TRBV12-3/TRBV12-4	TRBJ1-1	ASTSSRRDTKDEAF
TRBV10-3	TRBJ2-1	AITSEYNEQF
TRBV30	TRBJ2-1	AWSVRMTGSYNEQF
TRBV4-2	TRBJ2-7	ASSHEGQSYEQY
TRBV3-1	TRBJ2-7	ASSQDRVAAGISYEQY
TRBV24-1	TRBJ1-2	AAPSTAPYGYT
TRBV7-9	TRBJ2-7	ASSSLSGTYEQY
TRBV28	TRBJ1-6	ASSFRSRTGFNSPLH
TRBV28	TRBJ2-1	ASSLWTPYNEQF
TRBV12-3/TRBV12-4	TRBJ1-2	ASSSGQSSYGYT
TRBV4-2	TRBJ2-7	ASSQEGTGITEQY
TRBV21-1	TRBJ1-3	ASSILGTVTSGNTIY
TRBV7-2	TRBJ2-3	ASSLAAASTDTQY
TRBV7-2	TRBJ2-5	ASSLVGSREETQY
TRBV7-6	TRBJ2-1	ASSLGGKYNEQF
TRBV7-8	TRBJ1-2	ASSLEEYYGYT
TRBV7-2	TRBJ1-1	ASSVGGSTEAF
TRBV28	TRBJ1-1	ASSPPGSKEAF
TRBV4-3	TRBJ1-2	ASSQGRIGTWIYGYT